The clone carrying this T cell receptor beta chain was observed a handful of times. The source of the sample is a study of blood T cell repertoires in COVID-19. As for the study in general: The samples span acute and convalescent COVID-19 from the United States, Italy and Spain. T cells, B-cell-depleted T cells, or PBMCs supplied cDNA or gDNA.

Germline CDR1 DFQATT, CDR2 SNEGSKA (reference sequence). V was trimmed by 5 bases and J by 5 bases, leaving 10 bases between them. CDR3 length: 11 amino acids. Per the study methods: Reference gene primer amplification in the assay estimated nucleated cell counts. Repertoires were generated with immunoSEQ multiplex PCR, while TCRdb's copy carries only in-frame clones and drops some. D and trimming were read from the DNA, whereas the V and J calls and clone size are those reported in that table. The top ten hold under 20% of the sample, which has about 42,000 clones, 90% seen once. Input material: peripheral blood. V usage is TRBV20-1 and J usage is TRBJ2-7, with D perhaps TRBD2 (6 bases). The sequence derives from a man between 65 and 85 years old with active COVID-19. This CDR3 reads CSAGRQHEQYF. CDR3 sequence (DNA): TGCAGTGCTGGGAGGCAGCACGAGCAGTACTTC.